This T cell receptor beta chain was documented in a study of technical replicates of blood from four donors. The CDR3 is 13 amino acids. V trimming: 11 bases; J trimming: 3 bases; junction bases outside the gene matches: 7. Germline V gives CDR1 MNHNY, CDR2 SVGAGI (reference sequence). TCRdb's table, derived via immunoSEQ multiplex PCR, lists solely in-frame clones and lacks some. The sample contains tens of thousands of clones, 86% of which appear only once. The material sequenced was PBMCs. V gene TRBV6-6 combines with J gene TRBJ2-3, with TRBD1 identical over 8 bases. This sequence originates from a human donor in good health. Some clones in this sample may be carry-over from other donors' samples. The CDR3 sequence: CAALGQGTDTQYF. The CDR3 coding sequence is TGTGCCGCCCTAGGACAGGGTACAGATACGCAGTATTTT.